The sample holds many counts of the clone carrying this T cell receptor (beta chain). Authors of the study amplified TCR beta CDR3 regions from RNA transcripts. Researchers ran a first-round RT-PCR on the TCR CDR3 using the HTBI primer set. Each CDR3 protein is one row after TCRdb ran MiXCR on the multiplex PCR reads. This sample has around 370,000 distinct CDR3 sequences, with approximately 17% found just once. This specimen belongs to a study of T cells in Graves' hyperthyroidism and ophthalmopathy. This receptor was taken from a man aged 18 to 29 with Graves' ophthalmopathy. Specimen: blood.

The DNA for the CDR3 is TGTGCCAGCAGCCAAGAGGGGGGGCGATACGAGCAGTACTTC. As protein: CASSQEGGRYEQYF. V usage is TRBV3-1 and J usage is TRBJ2-7; maybe TRBD2 (7 bases). V was shortened by 0 bases and J by 4 bases, with 10 bases between the two germline ends. This CDR3 contains 14 residues. Germline CDR1 is LGHDT and CDR2 is YNNKEL (reference sequence).